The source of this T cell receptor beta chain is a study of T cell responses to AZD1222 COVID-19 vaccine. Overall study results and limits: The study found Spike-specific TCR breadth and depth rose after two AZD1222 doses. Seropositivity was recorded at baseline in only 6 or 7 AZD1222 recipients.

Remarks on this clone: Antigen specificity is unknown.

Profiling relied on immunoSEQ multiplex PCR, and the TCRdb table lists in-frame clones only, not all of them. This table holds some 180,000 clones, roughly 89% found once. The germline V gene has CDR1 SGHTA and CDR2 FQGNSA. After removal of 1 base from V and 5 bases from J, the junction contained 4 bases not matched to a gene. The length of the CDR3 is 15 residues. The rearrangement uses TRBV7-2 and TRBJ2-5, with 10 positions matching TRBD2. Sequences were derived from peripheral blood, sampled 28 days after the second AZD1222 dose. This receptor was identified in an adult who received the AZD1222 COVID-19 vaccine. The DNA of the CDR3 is TGTGCCAGCAGCTTAGGGACTAGCGGCGCGGAGACCCAGTACTTC. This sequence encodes CASSLGTSGAETQYF.